This record concerns one T cell receptor (beta chain) sequence. In the authors' methods: Reference gene primers were amplified, and this amplification served to estimate nucleated cell counts. Sequenced by immunoSEQ multiplex PCR; TCRdb stores in-frame clones only, minus some. V and J calls and clone size are given by that table; D and trimming were obtained from the DNA. The sample lists about 280,000 clones; around 89% were seen once. The V end lost 3 bases, the J end lost 0 bases, and 13 bases lay between the germline ends. Germline V CDR1 and CDR2: WNHNN, SYGVQD (reference sequence). The CDR3 runs to 16 residues. The data stem from a study of blood T cell repertoires in COVID-19. The study drew participants aged 18 to 89 years from some 23 US areas.

The receptor was isolated from a woman aged 25 to 39 with acute COVID-19. The source material was PBMCs or T cells enriched from blood (not recorded which). This chain uses TRBV10-1 with TRBJ2-3, with D perhaps TRBD2 (5 bases). Written as DNA, the CDR3 is TGCGCCAGCAGTGAAATCGGCGGGCCGAGCACAGATACGCAGTATTTT. This sequence encodes CASSEIGGPSTDTQYF.